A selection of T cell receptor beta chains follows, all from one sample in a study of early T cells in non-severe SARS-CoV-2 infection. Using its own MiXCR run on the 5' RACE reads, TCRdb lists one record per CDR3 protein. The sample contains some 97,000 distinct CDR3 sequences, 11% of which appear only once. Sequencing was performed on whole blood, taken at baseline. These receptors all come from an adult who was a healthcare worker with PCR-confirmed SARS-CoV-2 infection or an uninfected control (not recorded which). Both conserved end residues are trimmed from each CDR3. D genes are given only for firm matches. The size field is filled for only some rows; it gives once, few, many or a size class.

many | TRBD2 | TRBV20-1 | SATGTSGLPHEQY
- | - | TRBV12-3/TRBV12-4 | ASSKGTGPRRNQPQH
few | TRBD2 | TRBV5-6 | ASSSPRGGRFYEQY
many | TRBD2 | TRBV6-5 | ASSSLLAGGRDTQY
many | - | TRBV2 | ASRGDMGNYGYT
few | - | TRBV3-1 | ASSQELPYEQY
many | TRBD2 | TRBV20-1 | SARFPETSGGARIGELF
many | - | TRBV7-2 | ASSLGLNYNEQF
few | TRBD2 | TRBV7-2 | ATAPRREDQETQY
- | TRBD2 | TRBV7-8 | ASTPWSGRAADTQY
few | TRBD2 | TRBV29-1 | SVRAGGPDTQY
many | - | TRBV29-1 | SVKIRAGNTEAF
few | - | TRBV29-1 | SVGQGNQPQH
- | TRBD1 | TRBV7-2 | ASSWDRETQY
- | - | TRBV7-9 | ASSSGLGKEQF
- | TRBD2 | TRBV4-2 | ASSPQTSGGYGEYTQY
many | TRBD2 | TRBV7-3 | ASSSRAGGQGTQY
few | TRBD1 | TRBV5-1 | ASSLEGGFIDEQF
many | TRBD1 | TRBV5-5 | ASSRTGQGRSPLH
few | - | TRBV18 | ASSRAPQETQY
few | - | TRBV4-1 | ASSDNPFHNEQF
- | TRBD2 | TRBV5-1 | ASSLVRLAGASYEQY
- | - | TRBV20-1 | SAPPPGWDTDTQY
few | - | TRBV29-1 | SVGVSTQY
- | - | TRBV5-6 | ASSFLSHETQY
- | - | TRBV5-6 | ASSLLRPGTVTYEQY
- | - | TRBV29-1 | SVAINTEAF
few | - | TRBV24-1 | ATSDPVRNEQF
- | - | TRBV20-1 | SASPWAKNTEAF
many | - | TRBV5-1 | ASSPGNDNEQF
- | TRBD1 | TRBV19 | ASTPGQGQTSTQY
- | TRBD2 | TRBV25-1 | ASSGRSNGTRVRNEQF
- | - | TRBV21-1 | ASPGADGSWSNSVGNEQF
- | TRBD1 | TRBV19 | ASSTNRGGNTEAF
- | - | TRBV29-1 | SGQASGNTIY
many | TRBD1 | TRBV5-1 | ASSYQGADEQY
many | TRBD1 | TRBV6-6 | ASFPQSRQGRINYGYT
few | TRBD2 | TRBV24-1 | ATSAAGGPGSYNEQF
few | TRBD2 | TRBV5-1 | ASSSGTSRPDHNEQF
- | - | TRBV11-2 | ASSLDPGADTIY
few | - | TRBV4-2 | ASSQWTTGAGELF